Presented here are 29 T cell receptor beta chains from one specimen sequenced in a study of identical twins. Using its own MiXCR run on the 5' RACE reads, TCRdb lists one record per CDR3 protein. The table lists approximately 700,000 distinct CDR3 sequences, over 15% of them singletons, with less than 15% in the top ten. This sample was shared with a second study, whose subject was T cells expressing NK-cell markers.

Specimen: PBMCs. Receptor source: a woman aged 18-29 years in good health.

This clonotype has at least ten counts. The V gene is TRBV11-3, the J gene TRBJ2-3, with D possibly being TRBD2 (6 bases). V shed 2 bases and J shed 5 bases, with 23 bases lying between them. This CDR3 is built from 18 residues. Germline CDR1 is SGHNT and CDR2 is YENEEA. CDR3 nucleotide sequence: TGTGCCAGCAGCTTACCTAGTACTAGCCTCCCAGTGGGAGATACGCAGTATTTT. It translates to CASSLPSTSLPVGDTQYF.

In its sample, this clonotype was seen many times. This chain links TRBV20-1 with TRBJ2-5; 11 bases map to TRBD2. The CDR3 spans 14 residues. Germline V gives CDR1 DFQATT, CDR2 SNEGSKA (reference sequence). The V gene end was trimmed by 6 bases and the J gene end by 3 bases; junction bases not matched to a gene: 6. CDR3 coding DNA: TGCAGTGCAATGAGGGGACTAGCGGAAGAGACCCAGTACTTC. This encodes CSAMRGLAEETQYF.

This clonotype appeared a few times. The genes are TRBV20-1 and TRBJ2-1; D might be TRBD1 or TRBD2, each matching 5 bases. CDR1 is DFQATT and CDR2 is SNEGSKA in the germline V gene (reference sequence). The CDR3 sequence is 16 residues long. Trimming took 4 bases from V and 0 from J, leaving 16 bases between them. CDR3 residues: CSANPGTGRSYNEQFF. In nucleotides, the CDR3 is TGCAGTGCTAATCCCGGGACGGGTCGCTCCTACAATGAGCAGTTCTTC.

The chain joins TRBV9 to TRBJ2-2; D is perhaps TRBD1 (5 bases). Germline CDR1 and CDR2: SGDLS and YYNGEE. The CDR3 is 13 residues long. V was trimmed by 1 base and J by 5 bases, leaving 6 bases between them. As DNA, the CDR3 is TGTGCCAGCAGCGTACCAGGGACCGGGGAGCTGTTTTTT. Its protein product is CASSVPGTGELFF. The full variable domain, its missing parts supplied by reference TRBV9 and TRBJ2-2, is DSGVTQTPKHLITATGQRVTLRCSPRSGDLSVYWYQQSLDQGLQFLIQYYNGEERAKGNILERFSAQQFPDLHSELNLSSLELGDSALYFCASSVPGTGELFFGEGSRLTVL.

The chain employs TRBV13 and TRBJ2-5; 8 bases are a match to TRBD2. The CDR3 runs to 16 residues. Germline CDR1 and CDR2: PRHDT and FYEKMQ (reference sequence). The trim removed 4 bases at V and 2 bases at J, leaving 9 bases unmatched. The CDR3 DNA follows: TGTGCCAGCAGCTCGGGGGGTAGCGGGGTACAAGAGACCCAGTACTTC. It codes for CASSSGGSGVQETQYF.

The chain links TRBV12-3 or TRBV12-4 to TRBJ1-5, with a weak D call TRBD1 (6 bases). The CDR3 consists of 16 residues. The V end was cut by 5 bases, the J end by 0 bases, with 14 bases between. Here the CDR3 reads CASSTRQEYSNQPQHF. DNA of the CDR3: TGTGCCAGCAGTACCCGACAGGAGTATAGCAATCAGCCCCAGCATTTT.

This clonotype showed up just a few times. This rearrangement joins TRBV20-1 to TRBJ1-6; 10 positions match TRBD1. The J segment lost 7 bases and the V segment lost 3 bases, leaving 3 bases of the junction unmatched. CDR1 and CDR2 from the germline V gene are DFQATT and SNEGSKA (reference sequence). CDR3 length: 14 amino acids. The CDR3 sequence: CSASDRGPNSPLHF. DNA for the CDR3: TGCAGTGCTAGTGACAGGGGGCCGAATTCACCCCTCCACTTT.

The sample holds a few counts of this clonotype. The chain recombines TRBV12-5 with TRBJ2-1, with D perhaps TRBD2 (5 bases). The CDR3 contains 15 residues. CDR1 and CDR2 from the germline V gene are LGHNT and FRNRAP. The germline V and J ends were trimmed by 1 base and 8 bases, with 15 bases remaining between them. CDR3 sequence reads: CASGLGLSRADEQFF. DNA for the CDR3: TGTGCTAGTGGTTTGGGACTTTCGCGGGCCGATGAGCAGTTCTTC.

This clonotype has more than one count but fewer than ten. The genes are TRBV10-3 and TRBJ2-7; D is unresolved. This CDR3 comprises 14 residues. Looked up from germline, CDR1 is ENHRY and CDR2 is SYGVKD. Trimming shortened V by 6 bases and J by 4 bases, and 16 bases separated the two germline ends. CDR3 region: CAISAPETDYEQYF. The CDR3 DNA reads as TGTGCCATCAGCGCACCCGAGACTGATTACGAGCAGTACTTC.

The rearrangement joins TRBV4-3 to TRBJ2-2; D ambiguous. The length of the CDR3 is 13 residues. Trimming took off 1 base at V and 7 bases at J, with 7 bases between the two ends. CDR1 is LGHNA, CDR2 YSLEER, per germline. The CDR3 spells CASSQGLGGELFF. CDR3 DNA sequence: TGCGCCAGCAGCCAAGGGTTGGGCGGGGAGCTGTTTTTT.

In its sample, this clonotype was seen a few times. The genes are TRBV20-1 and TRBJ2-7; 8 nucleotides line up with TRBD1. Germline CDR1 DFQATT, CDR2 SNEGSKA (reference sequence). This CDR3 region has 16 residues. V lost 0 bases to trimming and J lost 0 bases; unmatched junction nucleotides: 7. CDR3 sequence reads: CSARDLGTGGSYEQYF. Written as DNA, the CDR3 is TGCAGTGCTAGAGATCTCGGGACAGGTGGCTCCTACGAGCAGTACTTC.

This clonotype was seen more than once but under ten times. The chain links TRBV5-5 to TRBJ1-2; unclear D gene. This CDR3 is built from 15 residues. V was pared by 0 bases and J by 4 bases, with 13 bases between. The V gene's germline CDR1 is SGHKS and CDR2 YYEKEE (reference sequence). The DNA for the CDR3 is TGTGCCAGCAGCTTGGGAGGGCTAAGGTCCTATGGCTACACCTTC. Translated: CASSLGGLRSYGYTF.

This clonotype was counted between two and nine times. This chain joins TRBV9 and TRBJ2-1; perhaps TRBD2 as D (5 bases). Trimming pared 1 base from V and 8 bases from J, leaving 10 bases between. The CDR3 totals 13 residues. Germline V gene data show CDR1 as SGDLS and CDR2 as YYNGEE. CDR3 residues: CASSVSPGDEQFF. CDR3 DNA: TGTGCCAGCAGCGTATCTCCCGGGGATGAGCAGTTCTTC.

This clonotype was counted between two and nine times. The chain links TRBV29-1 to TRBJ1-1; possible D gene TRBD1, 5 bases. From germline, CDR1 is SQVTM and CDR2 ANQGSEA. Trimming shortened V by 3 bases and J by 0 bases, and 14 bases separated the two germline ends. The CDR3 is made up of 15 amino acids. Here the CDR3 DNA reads TGCAGCGTTGACCCCCTCGGGGCCATGAACACTGAAGCTTTCTTT. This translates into CSVDPLGAMNTEAFF.

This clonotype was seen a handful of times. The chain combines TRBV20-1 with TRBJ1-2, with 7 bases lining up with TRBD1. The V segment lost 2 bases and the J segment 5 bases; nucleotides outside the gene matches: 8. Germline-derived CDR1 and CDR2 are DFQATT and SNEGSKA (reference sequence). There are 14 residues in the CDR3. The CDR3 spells CSARKSGTEYGYTF. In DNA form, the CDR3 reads TGCAGTGCTAGAAAATCCGGGACAGAGTATGGCTACACCTTC.

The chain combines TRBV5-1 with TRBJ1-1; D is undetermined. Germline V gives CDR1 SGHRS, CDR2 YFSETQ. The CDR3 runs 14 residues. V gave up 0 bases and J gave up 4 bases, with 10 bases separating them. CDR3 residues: CASSLGIIGTEAFF. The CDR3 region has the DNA TGCGCCAGCAGCTTGGGAATCATCGGCACTGAAGCTTTCTTT.

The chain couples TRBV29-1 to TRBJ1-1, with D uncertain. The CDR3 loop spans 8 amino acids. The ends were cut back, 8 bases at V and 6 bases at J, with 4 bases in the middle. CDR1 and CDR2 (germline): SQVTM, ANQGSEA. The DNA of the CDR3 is TGCAGCATTCCTGAAGCTTTCTTT. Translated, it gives CSIPEAFF.

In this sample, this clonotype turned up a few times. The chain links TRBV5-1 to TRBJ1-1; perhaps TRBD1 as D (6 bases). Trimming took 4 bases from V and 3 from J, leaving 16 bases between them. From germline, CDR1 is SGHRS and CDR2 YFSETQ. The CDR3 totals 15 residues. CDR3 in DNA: TGCGCCAGCAGCCCGTCGGCGACAGGCTACACTGAAGCTTTCTTT. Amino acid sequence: CASSPSATGYTEAFF.

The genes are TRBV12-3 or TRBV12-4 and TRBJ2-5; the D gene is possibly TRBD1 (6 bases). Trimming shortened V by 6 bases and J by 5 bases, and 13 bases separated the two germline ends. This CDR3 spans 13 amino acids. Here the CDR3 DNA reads TGTGCCAGCAGCCCACACAGGGAGGAGACCCAGTACTTC. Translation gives CASSPHREETQYF.

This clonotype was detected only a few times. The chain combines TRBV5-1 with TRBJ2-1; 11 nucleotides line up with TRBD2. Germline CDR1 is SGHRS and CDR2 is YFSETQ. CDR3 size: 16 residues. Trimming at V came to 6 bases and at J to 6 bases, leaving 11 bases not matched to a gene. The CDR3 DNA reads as TGCGCCAGCACCCCCGTACTAGCGGGAGACGTCAATGAGCAGTTCTTC. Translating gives CASTPVLAGDVNEQFF.

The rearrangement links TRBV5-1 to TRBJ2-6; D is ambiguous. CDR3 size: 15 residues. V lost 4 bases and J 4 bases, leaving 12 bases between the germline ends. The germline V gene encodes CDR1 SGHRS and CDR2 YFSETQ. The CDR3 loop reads CASSVTSSGANVLTF. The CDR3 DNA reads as TGCGCCAGCAGCGTAACATCGAGCGGGGCCAACGTCCTGACTTTC.

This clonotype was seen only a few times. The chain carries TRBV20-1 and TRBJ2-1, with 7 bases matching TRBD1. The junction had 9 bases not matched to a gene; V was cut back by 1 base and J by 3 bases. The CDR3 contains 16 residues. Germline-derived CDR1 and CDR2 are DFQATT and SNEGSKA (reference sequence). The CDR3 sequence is CSARVSGTDNYNEQFF. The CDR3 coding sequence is TGCAGTGCTAGAGTTTCCGGGACAGATAACTACAATGAGCAGTTCTTC.

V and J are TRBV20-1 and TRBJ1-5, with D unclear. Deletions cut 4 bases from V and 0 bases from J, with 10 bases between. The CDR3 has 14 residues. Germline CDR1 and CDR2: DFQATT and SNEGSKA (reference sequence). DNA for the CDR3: TGCAGTGCTATAGTCCGGAATAGCAATCAGCCCCAGCATTTT. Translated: CSAIVRNSNQPQHF.

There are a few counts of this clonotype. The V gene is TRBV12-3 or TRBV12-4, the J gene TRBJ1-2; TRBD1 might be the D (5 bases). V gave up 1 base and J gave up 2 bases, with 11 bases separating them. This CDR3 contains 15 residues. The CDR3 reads CASSLVRAGNYGYTF. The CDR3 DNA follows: TGTGCCAGCAGTTTAGTCAGGGCCGGGAACTATGGCTACACCTTC.

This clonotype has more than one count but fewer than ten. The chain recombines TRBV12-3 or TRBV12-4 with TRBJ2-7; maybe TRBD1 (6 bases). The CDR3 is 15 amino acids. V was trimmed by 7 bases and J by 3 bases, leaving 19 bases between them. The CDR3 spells CASTSGTSYLYEQYF. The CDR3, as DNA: TGTGCCAGCACCTCCGGGACATCTTACCTCTACGAGCAGTACTTC.

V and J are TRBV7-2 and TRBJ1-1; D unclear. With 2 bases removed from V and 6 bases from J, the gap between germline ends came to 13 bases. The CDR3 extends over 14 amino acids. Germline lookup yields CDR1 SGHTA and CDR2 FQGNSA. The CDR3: CASSLSIGPPEAFF. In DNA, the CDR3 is TGTGCCAGCAGCTTATCGATAGGACCCCCTGAAGCTTTCTTT.

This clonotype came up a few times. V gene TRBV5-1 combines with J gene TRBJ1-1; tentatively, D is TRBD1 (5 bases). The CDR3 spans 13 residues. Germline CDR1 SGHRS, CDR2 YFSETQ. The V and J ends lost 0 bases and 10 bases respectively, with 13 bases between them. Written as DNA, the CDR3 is TGCGCCAGCAGCTTGGTAGCAGGAAGGGGAGCTTTCTTT. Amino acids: CASSLVAGRGAFF.

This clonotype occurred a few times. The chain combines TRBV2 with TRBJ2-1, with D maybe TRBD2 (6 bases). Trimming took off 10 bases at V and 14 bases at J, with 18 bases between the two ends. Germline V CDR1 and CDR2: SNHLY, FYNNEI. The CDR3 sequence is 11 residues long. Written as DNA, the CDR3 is TGTGCCACCCAGAAGGAGGGACGGGAGTTCTTC. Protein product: CATQKEGREFF.

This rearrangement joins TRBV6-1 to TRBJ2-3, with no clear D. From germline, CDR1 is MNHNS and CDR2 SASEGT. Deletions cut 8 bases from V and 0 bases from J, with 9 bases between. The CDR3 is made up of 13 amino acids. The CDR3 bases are TGTGCCAGCTCCAGGTTTAGCACAGATACGCAGTATTTT. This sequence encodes CASSRFSTDTQYF.